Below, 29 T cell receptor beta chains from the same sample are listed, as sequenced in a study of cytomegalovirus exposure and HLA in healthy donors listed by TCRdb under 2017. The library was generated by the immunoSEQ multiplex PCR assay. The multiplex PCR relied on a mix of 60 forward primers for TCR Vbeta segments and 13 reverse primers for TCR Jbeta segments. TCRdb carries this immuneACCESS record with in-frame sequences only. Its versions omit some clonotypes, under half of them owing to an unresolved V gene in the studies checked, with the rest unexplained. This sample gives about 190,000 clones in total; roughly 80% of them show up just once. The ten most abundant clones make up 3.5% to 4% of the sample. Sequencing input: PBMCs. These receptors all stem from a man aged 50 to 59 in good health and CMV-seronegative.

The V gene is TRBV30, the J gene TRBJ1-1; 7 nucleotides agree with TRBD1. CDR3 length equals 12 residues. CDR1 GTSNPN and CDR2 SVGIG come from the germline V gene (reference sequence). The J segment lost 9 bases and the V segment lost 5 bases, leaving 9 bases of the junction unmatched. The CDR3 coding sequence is TGTGCCTGGGTGACGACAGGGAGCCAAGCTTTCTTT. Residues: CAWVTTGSQAFF.

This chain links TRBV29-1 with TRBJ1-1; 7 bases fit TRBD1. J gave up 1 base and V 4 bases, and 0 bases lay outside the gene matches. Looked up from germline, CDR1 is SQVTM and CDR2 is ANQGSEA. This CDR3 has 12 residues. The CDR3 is CSVGDRNTEAFF. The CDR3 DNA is TGCAGCGTTGGGGACAGGAACACTGAAGCTTTCTTT. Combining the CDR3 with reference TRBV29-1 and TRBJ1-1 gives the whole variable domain SAVISQKPSRDICQRGTSLTIQCQVDSQVTMMFWYRQQPGQSLTLIATANQGSEATYESGFVIDKFPISRPNLTFSTLTVSNMSPEDSSIYLCSVGDRNTEAFFGQGTRLTVV.

The CDR3 DNA follows: TGCAGCGTTGAGAAAGAGAACAGGGCCTACGAGCAGTACTTC. Translated: CSVEKENRAYEQYF. The V call is TRBV29-1, the J call TRBJ2-7; D perhaps matches TRBD1 (6 bases). The CDR3 has 14 residues. The V gene's germline CDR1 is SQVTM and CDR2 ANQGSEA. The germline V and J ends were trimmed by 3 bases and 2 bases, with 14 bases remaining between them.

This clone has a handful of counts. The CDR3 loop is CASSGSGEGEKLFF. The CDR3 DNA sequence: TGCGCCAGCAGCGGTTCGGGAGAGGGGGAAAAACTGTTTTTT. The J gene is TRBJ1-4, the V gene TRBV4-3, with D possibly matching TRBD1 (5 bases). Germline assignment: CDR1 LGHNA and CDR2 YSLEER. The V end lost 5 bases, the J end lost 8 bases, and 15 bases lay between the germline ends. This CDR3 has 14 residues.

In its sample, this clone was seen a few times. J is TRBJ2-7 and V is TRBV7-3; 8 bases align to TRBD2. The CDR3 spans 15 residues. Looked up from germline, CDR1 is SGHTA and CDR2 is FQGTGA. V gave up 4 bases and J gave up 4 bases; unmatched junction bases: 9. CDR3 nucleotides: TGTGCCAGCAGCTCGTCTAGCGGGCCCAAATACGAGCAGTACTTC. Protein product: CASSSSSGPKYEQYF.

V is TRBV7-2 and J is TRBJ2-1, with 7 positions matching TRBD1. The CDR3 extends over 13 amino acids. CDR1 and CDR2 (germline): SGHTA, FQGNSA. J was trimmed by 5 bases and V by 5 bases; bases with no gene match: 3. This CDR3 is CASSPGQNNEQFF. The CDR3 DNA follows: TGTGCCAGCAGCCCGGGACAGAACAATGAGCAGTTCTTC.

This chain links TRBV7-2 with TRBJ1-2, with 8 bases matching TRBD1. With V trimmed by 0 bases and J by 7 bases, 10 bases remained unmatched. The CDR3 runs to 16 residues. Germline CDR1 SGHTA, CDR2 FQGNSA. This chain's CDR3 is CASSLASPGQDLGYTF. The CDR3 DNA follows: TGTGCCAGCAGCTTAGCAAGCCCGGGACAGGATCTTGGCTACACCTTC.

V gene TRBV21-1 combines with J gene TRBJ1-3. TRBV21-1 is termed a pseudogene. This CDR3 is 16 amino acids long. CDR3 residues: CASSRRGTFSGNTIYF. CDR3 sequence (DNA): TGTGCCAGCAGCCGCCGGGGGACTTTCTCTGGAAACACCATATATTTT.

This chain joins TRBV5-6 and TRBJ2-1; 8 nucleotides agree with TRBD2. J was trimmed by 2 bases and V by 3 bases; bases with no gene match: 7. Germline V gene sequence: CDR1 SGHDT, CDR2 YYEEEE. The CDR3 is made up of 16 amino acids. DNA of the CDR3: TGTGCCAGCAGCTCAATTAGCGGGAACACCTACAATGAGCAGTTCTTC. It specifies CASSSISGNTYNEQFF.

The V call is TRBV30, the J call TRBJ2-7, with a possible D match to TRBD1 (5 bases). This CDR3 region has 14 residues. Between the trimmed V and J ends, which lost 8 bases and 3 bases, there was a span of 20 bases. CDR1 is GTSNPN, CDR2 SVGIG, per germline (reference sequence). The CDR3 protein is CAGSTGPSYYEQYF. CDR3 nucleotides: TGTGCCGGATCAACAGGTCCCTCTTACTACGAGCAGTACTTC.

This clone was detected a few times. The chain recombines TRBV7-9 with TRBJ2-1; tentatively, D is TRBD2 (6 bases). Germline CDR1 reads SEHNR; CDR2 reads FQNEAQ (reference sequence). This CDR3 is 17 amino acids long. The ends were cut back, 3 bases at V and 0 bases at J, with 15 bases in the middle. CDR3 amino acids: CASSFGRGTVSYNEQFF. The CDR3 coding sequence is TGTGCCAGCAGCTTTGGGCGGGGAACTGTCTCCTACAATGAGCAGTTCTTC.

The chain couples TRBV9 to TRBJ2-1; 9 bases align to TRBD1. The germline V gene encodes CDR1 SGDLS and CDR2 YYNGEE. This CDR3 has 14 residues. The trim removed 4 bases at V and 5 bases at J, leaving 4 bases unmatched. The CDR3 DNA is TGTGCCAGCAGCTGGACAGGGGACGACAATGAGCAGTTCTTC. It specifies CASSWTGDDNEQFF. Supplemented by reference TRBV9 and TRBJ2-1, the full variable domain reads DSGVTQTPKHLITATGQRVTLRCSPRSGDLSVYWYQQSLDQGLQFLIQYYNGEERAKGNILERFSAQQFPDLHSELNLSSLELGDSALYFCASSWTGDDNEQFFGPGTRLTVL.

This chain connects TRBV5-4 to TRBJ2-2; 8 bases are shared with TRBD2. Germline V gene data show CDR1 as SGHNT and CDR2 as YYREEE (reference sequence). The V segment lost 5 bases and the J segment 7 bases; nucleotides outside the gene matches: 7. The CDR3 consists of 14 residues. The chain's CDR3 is CASRIAGGIGELFF. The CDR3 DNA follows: TGTGCCAGCAGAATTGCGGGGGGAATCGGGGAGCTGTTTTTT.

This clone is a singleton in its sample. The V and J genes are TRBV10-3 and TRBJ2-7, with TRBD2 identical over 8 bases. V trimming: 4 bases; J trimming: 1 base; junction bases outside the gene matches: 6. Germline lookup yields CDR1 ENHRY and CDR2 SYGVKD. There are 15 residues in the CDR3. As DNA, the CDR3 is TGTGCCATCAGTGGATCGGGGGGGACATCCTACGAGCAGTACTTC. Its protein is CAISGSGGTSYEQYF.

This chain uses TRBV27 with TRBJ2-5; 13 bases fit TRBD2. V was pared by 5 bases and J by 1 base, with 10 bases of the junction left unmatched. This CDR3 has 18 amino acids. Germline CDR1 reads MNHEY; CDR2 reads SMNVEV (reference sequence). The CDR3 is CASSMGLAGLGSQETQYF. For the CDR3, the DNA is TGTGCCAGCAGTATGGGACTAGCGGGGCTAGGTTCCCAAGAGACCCAGTACTTC.

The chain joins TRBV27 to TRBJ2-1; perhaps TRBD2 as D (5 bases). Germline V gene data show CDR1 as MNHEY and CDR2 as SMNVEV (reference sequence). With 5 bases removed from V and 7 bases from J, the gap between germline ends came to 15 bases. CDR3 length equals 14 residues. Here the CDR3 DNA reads TGTGCCAGCAGTCCTTGGACTCCGACAAATGAGCAGTTCTTC. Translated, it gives CASSPWTPTNEQFF.

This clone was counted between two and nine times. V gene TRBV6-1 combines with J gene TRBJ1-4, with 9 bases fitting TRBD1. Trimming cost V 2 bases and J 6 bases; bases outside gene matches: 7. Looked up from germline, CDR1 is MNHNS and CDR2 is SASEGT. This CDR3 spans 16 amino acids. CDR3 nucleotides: TGTGCCAGCAGTGAATATGCCGGGGACAGGGATGAAAAACTGTTTTTT. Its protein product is CASSEYAGDRDEKLFF.

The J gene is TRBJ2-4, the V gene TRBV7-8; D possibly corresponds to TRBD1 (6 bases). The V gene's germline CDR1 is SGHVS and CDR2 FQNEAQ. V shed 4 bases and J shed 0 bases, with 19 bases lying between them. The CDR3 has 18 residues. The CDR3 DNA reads TGTGCCAGCAGCTGGACTTCCGGGACACTCTTAGCCAAAAACATTCAGTACTTC. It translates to CASSWTSGTLLAKNIQYF.

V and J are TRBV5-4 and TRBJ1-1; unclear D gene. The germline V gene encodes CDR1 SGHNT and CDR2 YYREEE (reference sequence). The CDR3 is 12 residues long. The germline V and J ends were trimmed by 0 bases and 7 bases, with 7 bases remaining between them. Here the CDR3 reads CASSLVGSEAFF. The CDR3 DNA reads TGTGCCAGCAGCTTGGTGGGGAGTGAAGCTTTCTTT. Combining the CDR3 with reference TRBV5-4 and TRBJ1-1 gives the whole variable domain ETGVTQSPTHLIKTRGQQVTLRCSSQSGHNTVSWYQQALGQGPQFIFQYYREEENGRGNFPPRFSGLQFPNYSSELNVNALELDDSALYLCASSLVGSEAFFGQGTRLTVV.

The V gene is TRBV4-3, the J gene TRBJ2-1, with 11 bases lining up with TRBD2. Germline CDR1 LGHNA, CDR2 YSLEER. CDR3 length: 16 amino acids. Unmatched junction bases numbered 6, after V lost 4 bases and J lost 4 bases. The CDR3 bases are TGCGCCAGCAGCCCCGCAACTAGCGGGGGTTACAATGAGCAGTTCTTC. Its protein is CASSPATSGGYNEQFF.

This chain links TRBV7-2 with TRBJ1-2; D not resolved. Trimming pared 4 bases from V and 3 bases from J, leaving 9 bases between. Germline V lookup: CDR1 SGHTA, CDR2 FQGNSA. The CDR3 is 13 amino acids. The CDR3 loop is CASSSPSYYGYTF. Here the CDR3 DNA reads TGTGCCAGCAGCTCCCCTAGTTACTATGGCTACACCTTC. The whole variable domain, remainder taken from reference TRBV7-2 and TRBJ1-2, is GAGVSQSPSNKVTEKGKDVELRCDPISGHTALYWYRQSLGQGLEFLIYFQGNSAPDKSGLPSDRFSAERTGGSVSTLTIQRTQQEDSAVYLCASSSPSYYGYTFGSGTRLTVV.

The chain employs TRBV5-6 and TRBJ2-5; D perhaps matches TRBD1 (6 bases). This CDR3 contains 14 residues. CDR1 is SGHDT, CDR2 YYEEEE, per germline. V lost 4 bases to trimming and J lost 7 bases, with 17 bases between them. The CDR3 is CASSPLYLGGTQYF. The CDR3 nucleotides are TGTGCCAGCAGCCCCCTGTACTTAGGGGGGACCCAGTACTTC.

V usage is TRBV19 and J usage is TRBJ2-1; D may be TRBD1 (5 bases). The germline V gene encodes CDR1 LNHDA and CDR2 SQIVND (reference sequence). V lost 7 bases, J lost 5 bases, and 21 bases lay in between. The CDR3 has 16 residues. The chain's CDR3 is CASTSPGIAGHNEQFF. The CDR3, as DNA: TGTGCCAGTACCTCCCCAGGGATTGCCGGTCACAATGAGCAGTTCTTC.

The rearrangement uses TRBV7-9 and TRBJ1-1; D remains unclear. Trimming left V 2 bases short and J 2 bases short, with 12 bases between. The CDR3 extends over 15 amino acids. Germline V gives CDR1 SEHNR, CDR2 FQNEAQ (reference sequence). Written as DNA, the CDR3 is TGTGCCAGCAGCTTACCGGATTCAGGAAACACTGAAGCTTTCTTT. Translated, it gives CASSLPDSGNTEAFF.

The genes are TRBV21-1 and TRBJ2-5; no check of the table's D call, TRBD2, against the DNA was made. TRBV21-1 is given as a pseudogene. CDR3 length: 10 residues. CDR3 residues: CASREKTQYF. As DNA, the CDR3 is TGTGCCAGCAGGGAGAAGACCCAGTACTTC.

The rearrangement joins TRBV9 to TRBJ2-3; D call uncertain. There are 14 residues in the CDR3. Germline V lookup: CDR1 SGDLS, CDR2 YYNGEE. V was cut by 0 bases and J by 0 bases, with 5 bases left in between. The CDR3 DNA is TGTGCCAGCAGCGTAGTGGCTAGCACAGATACGCAGTATTTT. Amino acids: CASSVVASTDTQYF.

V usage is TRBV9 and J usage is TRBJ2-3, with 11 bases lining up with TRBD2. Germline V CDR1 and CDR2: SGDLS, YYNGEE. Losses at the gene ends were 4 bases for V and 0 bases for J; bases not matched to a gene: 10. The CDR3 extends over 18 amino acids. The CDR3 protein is CASSPGLAGGQSTDTQYF. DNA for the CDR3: TGTGCCAGCAGCCCCGGGCTAGCGGGGGGTCAAAGCACAGATACGCAGTATTTT.

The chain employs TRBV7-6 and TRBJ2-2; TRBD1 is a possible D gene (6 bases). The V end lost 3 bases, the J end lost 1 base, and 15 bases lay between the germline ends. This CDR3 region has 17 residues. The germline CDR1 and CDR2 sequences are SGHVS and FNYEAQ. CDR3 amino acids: CASSLQQGFKNTGELFF. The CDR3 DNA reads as TGTGCCAGCAGCTTGCAACAGGGATTTAAGAACACCGGGGAGCTGTTTTTT.

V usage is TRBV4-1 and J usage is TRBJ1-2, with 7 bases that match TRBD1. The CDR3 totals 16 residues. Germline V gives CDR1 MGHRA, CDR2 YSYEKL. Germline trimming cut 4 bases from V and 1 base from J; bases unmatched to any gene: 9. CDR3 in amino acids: CASSPQSTGVNYGYTF. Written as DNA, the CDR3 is TGCGCCAGCAGCCCCCAGAGCACAGGGGTTAACTATGGCTACACCTTC.